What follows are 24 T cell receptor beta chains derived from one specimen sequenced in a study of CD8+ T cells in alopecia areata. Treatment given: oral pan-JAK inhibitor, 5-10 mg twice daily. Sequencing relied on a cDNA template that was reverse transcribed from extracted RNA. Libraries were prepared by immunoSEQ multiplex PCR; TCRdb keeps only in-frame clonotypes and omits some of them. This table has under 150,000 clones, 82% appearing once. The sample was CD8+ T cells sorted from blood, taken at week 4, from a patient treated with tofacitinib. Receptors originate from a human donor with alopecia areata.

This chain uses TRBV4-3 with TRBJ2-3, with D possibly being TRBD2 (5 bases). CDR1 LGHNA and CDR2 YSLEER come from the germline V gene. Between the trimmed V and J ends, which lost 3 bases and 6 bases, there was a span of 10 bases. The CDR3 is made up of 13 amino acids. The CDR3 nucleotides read TGCGCCAGCAGCCAGACCCGAGGGGATACGCAGTATTTT. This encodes CASSQTRGDTQYF.

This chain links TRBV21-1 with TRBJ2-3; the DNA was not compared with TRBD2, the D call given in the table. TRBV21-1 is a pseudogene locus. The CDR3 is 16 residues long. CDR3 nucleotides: TGTGCCAGCAGGGCTAGCGGGGGGGCCGCCCCAGATACGCAGTATTTT. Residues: CASRASGGAAPDTQYF.

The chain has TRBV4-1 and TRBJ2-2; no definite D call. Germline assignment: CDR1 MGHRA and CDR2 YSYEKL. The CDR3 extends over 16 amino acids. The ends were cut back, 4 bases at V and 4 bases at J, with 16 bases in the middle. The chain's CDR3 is CASSLSGLVGTGELFF. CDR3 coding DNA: TGCGCCAGCAGCCTGAGTGGGCTAGTCGGCACCGGGGAGCTGTTTTTT.

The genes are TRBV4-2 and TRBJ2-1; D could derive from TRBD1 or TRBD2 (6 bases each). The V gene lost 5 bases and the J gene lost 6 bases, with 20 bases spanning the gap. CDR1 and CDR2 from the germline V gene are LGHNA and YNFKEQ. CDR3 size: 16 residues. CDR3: CASSMEGTGPPNEQFF. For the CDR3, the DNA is TGTGCCAGCAGCATGGAGGGTACAGGGCCTCCCAATGAGCAGTTCTTC.

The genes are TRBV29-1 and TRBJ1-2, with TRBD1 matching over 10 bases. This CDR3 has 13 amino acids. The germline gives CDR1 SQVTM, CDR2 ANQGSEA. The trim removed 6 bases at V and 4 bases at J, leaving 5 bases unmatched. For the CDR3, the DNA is TGCAGCGTACCGGGACAGGGGCTCTATGGCTACACCTTC. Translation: CSVPGQGLYGYTF.

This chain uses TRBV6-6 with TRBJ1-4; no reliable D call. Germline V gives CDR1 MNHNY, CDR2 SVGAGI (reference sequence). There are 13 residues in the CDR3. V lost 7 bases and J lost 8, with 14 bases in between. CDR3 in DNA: TGTGCCAGCAAGCGACACGAGGGAGAAAAACTGTTTTTT. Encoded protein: CASKRHEGEKLFF.

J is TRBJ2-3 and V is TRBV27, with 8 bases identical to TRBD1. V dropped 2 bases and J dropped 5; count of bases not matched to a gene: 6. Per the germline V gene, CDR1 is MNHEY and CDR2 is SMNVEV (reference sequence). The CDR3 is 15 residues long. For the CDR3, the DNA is TGTGCCAGCAGTTTAGGGCAGGGGGCAGGAGATACGCAGTATTTT. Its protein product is CASSLGQGAGDTQYF.

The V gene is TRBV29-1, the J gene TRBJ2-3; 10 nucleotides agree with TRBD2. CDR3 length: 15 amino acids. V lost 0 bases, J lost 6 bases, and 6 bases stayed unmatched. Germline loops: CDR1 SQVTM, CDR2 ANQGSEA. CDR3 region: CSVEETSGVRDTQYF. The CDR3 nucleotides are TGCAGCGTTGAAGAAACTAGCGGGGTCAGGGATACGCAGTATTTT.

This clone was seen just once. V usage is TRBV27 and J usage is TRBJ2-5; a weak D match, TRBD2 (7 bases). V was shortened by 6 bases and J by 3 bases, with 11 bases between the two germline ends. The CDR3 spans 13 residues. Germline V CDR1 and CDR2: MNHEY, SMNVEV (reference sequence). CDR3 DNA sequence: TGTGCCAGCAGGTCGGGGGGCAAAGAGACCCAGTACTTC. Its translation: CASRSGGKETQYF.

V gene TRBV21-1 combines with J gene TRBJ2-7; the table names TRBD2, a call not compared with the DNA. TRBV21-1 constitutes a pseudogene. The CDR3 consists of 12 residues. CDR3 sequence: CASPSGGAVQYF. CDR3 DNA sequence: TGTGCCAGCCCCTCTGGGGGGGCTGTGCAGTACTTC.

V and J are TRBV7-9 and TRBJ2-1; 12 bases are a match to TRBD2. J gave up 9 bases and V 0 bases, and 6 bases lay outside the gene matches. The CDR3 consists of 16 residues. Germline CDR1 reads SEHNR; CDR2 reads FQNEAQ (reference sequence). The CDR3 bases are TGTGCCAGCAGCTTAGCGAGGACTAGCGGGGAAGGTGAGCAGTTCTTC. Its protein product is CASSLARTSGEGEQFF.

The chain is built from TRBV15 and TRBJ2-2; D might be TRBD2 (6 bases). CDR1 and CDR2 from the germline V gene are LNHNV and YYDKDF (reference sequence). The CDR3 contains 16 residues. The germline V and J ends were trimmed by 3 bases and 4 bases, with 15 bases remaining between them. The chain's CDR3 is CATSRTPGTPTGELFF. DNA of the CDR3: TGTGCCACCAGCAGGACACCTGGGACTCCCACCGGGGAGCTGTTTTTT.

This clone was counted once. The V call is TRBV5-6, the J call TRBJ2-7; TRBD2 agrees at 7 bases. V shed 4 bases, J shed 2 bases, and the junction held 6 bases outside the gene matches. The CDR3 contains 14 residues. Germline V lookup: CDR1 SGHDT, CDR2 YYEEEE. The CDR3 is CASSPTGTTYEQYF. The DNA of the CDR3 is TGTGCCAGCAGCCCAACCGGGACTACCTACGAGCAGTACTTC.

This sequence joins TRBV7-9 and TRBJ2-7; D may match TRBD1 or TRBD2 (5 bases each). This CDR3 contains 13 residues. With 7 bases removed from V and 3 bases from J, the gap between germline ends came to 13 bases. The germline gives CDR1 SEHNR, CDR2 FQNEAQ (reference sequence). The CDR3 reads CASMGEQDYEQYF. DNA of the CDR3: TGTGCCAGCATGGGGGAACAGGACTACGAGCAGTACTTC.

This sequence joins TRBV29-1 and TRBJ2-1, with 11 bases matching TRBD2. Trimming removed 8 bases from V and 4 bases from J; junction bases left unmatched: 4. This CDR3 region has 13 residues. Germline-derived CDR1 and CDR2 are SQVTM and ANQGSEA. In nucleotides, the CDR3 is TGCAGCACCGGGACTAGCGGATACAATGAGCAGTTCTTC. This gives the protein CSTGTSGYNEQFF.

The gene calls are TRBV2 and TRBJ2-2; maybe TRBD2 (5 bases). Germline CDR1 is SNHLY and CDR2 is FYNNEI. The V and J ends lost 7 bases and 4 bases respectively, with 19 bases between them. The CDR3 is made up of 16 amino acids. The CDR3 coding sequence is TGTGCCAGCACCGAGATCGGGGTTACGGGCACCGGGGAGCTGTTTTTT. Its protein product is CASTEIGVTGTGELFF.

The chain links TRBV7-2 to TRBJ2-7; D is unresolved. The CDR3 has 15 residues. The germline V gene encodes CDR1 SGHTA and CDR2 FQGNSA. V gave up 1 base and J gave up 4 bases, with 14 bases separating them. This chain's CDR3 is CASSLGDLNSYEQYF. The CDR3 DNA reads TGTGCCAGCAGCTTAGGGGATCTGAACTCGTACGAGCAGTACTTC. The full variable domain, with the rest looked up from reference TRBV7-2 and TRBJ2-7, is GAGVSQSPSNKVTEKGKDVELRCDPISGHTALYWYRQSLGQGLEFLIYFQGNSAPDKSGLPSDRFSAERTGGSVSTLTIQRTQQEDSAVYLCASSLGDLNSYEQYFGPGTRLTVT.

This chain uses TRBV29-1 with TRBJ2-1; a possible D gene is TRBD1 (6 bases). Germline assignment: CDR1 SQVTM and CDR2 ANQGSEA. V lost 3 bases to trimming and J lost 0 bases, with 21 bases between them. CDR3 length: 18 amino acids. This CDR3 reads CSVEEFRGIGASYNEQFF. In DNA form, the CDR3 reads TGCAGCGTTGAGGAATTTAGGGGGATAGGAGCCTCCTACAATGAGCAGTTCTTC.

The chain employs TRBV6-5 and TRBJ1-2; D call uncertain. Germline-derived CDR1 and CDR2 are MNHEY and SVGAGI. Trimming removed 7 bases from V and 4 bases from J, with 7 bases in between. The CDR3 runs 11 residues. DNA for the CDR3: TGTGCCAGCACCTCCGGCTATGGCTACACCTTC. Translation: CASTSGYGYTF.

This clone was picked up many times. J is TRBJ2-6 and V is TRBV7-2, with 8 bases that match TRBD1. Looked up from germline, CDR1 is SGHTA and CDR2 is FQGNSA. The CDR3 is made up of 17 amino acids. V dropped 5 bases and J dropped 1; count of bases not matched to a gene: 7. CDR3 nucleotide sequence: TGTGCCAGCAGCCCACGGACAGGGAGGTCTGGGGCCAACGTCCTGACTTTC. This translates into CASSPRTGRSGANVLTF.

The chain's CDR3 is CASTNSLRGLAEQYF. In DNA, the CDR3 is TGTGCCAGCACCAATAGCCTCCGGGGTCTGGCCGAGCAGTACTTC. The chain is built from TRBV7-9 and TRBJ2-7, with D possibly TRBD2 on 5 matching bases. V was cut by 7 bases and J by 6 bases, with 22 bases left in between. Germline CDR1 reads SEHNR; CDR2 reads FQNEAQ (reference sequence). CDR3 length: 15 residues.

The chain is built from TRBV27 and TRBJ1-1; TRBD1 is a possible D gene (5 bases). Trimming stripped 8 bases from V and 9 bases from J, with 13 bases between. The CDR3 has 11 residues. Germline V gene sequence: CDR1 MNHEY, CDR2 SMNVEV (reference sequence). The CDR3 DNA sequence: TGTGCCAGCTCTCGGGGGGGAAAAGCTTTCTTT. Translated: CASSRGGKAFF.

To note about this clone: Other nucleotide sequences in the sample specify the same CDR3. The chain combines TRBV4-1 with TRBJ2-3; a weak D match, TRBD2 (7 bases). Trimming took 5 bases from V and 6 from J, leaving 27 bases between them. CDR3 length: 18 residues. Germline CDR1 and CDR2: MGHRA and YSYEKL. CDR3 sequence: CASSYFLAVGGPSDTQYF. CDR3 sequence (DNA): TGCGCCAGCAGCTACTTCCTGGCGGTGGGGGGGCCATCTGATACGCAGTATTTT.

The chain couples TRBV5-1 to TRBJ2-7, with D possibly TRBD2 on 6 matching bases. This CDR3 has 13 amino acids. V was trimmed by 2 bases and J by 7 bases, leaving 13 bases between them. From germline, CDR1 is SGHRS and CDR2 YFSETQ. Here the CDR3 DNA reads TGCGCCAGCAGCTTTCGGCCTAGCGAAGAGCAGTACTTC. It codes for CASSFRPSEEQYF. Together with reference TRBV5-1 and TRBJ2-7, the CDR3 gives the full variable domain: KAGVTQTPRYLIKTRGQQVTLSCSPISGHRSVSWYQQTPGQGLQFLFEYFSETQRNKGNFPGRFSGRQFSNSRSEMNVSTLELGDSALYLCASSFRPSEEQYFGPGTRLTVT.